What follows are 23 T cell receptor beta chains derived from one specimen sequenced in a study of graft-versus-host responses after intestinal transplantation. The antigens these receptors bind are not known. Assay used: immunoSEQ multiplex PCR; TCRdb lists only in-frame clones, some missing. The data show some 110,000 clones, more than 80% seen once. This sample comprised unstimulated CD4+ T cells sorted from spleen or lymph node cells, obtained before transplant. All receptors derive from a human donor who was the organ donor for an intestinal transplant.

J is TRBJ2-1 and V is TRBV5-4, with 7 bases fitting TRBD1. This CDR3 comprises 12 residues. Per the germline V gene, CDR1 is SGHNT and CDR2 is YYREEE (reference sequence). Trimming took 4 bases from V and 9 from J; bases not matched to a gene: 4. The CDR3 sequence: CASSVRDSEQFF. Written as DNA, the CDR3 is TGTGCCAGCAGCGTAAGGGACAGTGAGCAGTTCTTC.

Here the CDR3 DNA reads TGTGCTAGTGGTTTGCGACAGGGGTTCTCTGGGGCCAACGTCCTGACTTTC. It yields the protein CASGLRQGFSGANVLTF. J is TRBJ2-6 and V is TRBV12-5; 8 bases match TRBD1. This CDR3 has 17 residues. Germline V gene data show CDR1 as LGHNT and CDR2 as FRNRAP. The V and J ends lost 2 bases and 0 bases, in that order; junction bases with no gene match: 3.

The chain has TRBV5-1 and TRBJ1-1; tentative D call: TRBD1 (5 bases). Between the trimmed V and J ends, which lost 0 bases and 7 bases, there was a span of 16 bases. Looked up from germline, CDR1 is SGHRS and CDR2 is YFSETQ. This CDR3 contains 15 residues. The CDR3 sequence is CASSLAPGPSIEAFF. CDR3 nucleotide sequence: TGCGCCAGCAGCTTGGCCCCGGGACCGAGTATTGAAGCTTTCTTT.

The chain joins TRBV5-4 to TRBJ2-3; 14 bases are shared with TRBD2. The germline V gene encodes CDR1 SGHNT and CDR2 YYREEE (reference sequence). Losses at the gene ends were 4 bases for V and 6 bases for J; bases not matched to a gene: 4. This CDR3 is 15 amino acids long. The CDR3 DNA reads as TGTGCCAGCAGCCGACTAGCGGGAGGGCGGGATACGCAGTATTTT. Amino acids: CASSRLAGGRDTQYF.

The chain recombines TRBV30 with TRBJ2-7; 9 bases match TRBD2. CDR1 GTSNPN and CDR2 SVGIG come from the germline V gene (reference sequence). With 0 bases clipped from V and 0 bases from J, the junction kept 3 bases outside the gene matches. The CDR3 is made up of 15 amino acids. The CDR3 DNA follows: TGTGCCTGGAGTGTACGACTAGCGGCCTCCTACGAGCAGTACTTC. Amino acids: CAWSVRLAASYEQYF. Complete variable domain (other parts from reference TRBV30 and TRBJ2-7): SQTIHQWPATLVQPVGSPLSLECTVEGTSNPNLYWYRQAAGRGLQLLFYSVGIGQISSEVPQNLSASRPQDRQFILSSKKLLLSDSGFYLCAWSVRLAASYEQYFGPGTRLTVT.

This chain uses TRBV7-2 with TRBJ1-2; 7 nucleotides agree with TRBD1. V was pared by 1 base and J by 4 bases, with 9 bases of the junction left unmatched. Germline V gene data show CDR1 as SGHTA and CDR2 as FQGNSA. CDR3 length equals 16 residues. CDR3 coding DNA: TGTGCCAGCAGCTTAGGACTTGGGCAGGGGGTCTATGGCTACACCTTC. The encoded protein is CASSLGLGQGVYGYTF.

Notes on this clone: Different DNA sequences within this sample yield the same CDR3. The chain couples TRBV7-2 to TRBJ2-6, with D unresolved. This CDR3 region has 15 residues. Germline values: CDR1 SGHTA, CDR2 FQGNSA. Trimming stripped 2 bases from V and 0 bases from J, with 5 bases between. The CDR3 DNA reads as TGTGCCAGCAGCTTAAGGGACTCTGGGGCCAACGTCCTGACTTTC. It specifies CASSLRDSGANVLTF.

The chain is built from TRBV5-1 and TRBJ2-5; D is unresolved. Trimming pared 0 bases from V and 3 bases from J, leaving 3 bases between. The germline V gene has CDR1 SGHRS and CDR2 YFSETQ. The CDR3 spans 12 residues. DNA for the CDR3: TGCGCCAGCAGCTTGGCCAAAGAGACCCAGTACTTC. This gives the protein CASSLAKETQYF.

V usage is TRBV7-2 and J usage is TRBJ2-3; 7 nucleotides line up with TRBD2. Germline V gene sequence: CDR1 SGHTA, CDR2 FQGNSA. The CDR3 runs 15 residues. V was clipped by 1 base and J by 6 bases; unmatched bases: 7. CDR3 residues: CASSLGGLIADTQYF. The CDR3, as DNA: TGTGCCAGCAGCTTAGGGGGACTAATTGCTGATACGCAGTATTTT. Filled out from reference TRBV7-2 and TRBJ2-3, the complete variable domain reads GAGVSQSPSNKVTEKGKDVELRCDPISGHTALYWYRQSLGQGLEFLIYFQGNSAPDKSGLPSDRFSAERTGGSVSTLTIQRTQQEDSAVYLCASSLGGLIADTQYFGPGTRLTVL.

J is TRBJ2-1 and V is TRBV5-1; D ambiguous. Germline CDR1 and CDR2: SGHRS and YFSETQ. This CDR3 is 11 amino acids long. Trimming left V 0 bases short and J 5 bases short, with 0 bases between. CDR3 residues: CASSLDNEQFF. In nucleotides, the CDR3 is TGCGCCAGCAGCTTGGACAATGAGCAGTTCTTC. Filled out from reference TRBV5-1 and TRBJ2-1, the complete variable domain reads KAGVTQTPRYLIKTRGQQVTLSCSPISGHRSVSWYQQTPGQGLQFLFEYFSETQRNKGNFPGRFSGRQFSNSRSEMNVSTLELGDSALYLCASSLDNEQFFGPGTRLTVL.

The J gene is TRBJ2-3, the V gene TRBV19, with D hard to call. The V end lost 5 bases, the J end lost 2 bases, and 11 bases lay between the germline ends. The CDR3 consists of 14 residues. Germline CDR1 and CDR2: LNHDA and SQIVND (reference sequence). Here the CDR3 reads CASSSSPYTDTQYF. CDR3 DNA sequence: TGTGCCAGTAGTTCGTCTCCCTACACAGATACGCAGTATTTT.

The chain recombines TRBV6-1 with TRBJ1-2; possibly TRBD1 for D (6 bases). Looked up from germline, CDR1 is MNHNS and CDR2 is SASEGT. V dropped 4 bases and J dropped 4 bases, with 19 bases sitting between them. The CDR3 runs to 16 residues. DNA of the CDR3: TGTGCCAGCAGTGCGGTTTCGGCAGGGGATCCCTATGGCTACACCTTC. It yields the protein CASSAVSAGDPYGYTF.

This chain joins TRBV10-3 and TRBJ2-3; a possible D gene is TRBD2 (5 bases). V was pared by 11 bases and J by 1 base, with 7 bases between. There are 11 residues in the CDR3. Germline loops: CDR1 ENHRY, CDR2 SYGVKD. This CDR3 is CASGGTDTQYF. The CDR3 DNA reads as TGTGCCTCCGGGGGCACAGATACGCAGTATTTT.

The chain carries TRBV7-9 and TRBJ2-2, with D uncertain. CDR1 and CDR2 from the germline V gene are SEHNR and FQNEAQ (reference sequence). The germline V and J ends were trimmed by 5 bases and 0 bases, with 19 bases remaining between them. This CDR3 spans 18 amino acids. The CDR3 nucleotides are TGTGCCAGCAGCCGAAAAACAACCGGGCCATCGAACACCGGGGAGCTGTTTTTT. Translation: CASSRKTTGPSNTGELFF.

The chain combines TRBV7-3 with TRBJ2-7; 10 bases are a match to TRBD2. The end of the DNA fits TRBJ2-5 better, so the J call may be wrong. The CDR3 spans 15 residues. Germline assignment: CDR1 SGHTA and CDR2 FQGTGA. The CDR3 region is CASSLRTSGQETQYF. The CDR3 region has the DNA TGTGCCAGCAGCCTTCGGACTAGCGGTCAAGAGACCCAGTACTTC.

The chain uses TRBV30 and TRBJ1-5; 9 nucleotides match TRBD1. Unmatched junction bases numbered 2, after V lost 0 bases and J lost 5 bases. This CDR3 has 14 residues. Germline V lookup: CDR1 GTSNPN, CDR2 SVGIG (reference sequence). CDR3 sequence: CAWSVRQGDQPQHF. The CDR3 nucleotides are TGTGCCTGGAGTGTGAGACAGGGGGATCAGCCCCAGCATTTT.

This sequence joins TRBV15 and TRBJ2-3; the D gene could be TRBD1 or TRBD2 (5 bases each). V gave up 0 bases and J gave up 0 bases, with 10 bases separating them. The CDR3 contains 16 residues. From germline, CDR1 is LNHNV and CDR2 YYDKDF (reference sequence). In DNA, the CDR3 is TGTGCCACCAGCAGAGATCCGGGGCCAAGCACAGATACGCAGTATTTT. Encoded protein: CATSRDPGPSTDTQYF.

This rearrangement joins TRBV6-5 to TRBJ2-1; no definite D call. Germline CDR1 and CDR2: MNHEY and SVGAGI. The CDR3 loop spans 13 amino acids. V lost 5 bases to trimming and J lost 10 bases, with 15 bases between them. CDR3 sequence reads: CASSTGPAVEQFF. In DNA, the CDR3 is TGTGCCAGCAGTACTGGGCCCGCTGTGGAGCAGTTCTTC.

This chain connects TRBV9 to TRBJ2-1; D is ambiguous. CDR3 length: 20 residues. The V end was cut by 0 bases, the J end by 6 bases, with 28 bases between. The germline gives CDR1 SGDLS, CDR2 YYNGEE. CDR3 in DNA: TGTGCCAGCAGCGTAGAACCCTCTTCGGGTAGTCTAAGGGTGGGCAATGAGCAGTTCTTC. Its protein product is CASSVEPSSGSLRVGNEQFF.

The CDR3 DNA is TGTGCCAGCAGCTCGTCGACCGGGGAGCTGTTTTTT. The encoded protein is CASSSSTGELFF. V is TRBV7-9 and J is TRBJ2-2; D not resolved. The V gene lost 4 bases and the J gene lost 5 bases, with 5 bases spanning the gap. The CDR3 extends over 12 amino acids. The V gene's germline CDR1 is SEHNR and CDR2 FQNEAQ (reference sequence).

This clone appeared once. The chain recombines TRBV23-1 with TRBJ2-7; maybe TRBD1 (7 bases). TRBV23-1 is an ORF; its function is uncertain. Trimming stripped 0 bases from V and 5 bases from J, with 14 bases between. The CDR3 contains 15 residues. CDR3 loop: CASSQSPRGAHEQYF. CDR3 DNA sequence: TGCGCCAGCAGTCAATCGCCCAGGGGGGCCCACGAGCAGTACTTC.

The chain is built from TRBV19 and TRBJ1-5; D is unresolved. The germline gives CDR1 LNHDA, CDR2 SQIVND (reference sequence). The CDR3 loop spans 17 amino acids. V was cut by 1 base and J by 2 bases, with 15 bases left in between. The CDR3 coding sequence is TGTGCCAGTAGTATAGTGGCTCCGACTGGGGGCAATCAGCCCCAGCATTTT. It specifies CASSIVAPTGGNQPQHF.

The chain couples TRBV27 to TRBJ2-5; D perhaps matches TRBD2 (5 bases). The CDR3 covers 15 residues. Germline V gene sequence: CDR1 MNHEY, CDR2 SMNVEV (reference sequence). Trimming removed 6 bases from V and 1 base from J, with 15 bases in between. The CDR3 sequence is CASSRRWQPQETQYF. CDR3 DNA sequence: TGTGCCAGCAGCCGGAGGTGGCAGCCCCAAGAGACCCAGTACTTC.